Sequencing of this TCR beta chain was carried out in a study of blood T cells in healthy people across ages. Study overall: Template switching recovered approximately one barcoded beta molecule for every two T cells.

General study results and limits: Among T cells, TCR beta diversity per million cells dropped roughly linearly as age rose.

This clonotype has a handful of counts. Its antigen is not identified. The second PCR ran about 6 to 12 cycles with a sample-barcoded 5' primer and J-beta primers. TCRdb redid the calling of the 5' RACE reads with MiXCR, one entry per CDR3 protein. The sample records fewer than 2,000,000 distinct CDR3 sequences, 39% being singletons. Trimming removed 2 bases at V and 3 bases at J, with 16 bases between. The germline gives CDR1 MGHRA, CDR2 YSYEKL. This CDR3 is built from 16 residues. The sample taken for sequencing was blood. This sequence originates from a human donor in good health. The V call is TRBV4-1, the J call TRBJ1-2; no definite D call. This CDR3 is CASSQPEAGFYYGYTF. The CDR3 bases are TGCGCCAGCAGCCAACCGGAGGCAGGATTTTACTATGGCTACACCTTC.